The rows below give T cell receptor beta chains drawn from one sample of a study of blood T cell repertoires in COVID-19. This table comes from immunoSEQ multiplex PCR, and its TCRdb copy is limited to in-frame clones, with some not included. The sample lists under 20,000 clones, roughly 89% occurring once. Sequences were obtained from peripheral blood. The receptors were sampled from a human donor in a cohort sampled during active COVID-19. The donor label of this sample is uncertain. Each CDR3 is given with its conserved first and last residue. A D gene is named only where the DNA matches it firmly. Clone size is not always given. Where it is, it says once, few, many or a class for expanded clones.

CDR3 | DNA | J | D | V | size
CASSDWGRVGAQETQYF | TGTGCCAGCAGTGATTGGGGTCGGGTGGGGGCCCAAGAGACCCAGTACTTC | TRBJ2-5 | . | TRBV2 | .
CASSLDQNTEAFF | TGTGCCAGCAGCTTAGATCAGAACACTGAAGCTTTCTTT | TRBJ1-1 | . | TRBV7-6 | .
CASGLGLAGDYNEQFF | TGTGCTAGTGGTTTGGGACTAGCGGGAGACTACAATGAGCAGTTCTTC | TRBJ2-1 | TRBD2 | TRBV12-5 | .
CASRSRTNTIYF | TGTGCCAGCAGATCGCGTACTAACACCATATATTTT | TRBJ1-3 | . | TRBV25-1 | few
CASSSGHRLNTEAFF | TGTGCCAGCAGCTCGGGACACCGTTTGAACACTGAAGCTTTCTTT | TRBJ1-1 | . | TRBV28 | .
CASSLSSWLAGGLEQFF | TGTGCCAGCAGTTTAAGCTCATGGCTAGCGGGAGGTCTGGAGCAGTTCTTC | TRBJ2-1 | TRBD2 | TRBV28 | .
CSVAQGTGIYGYTF | TGCAGCGTTGCCCAAGGGACAGGCATCTATGGCTACACCTTC | TRBJ1-2 | TRBD1 | TRBV29-1 | .
CSARVSNEQFF | TGCAGTGCTAGAGTCTCGAATGAGCAGTTCTTC | TRBJ2-1 | . | TRBV20-1 | .
CASSLRRVEGDTQYF | TGTGCCAGCAGCTTAAGGAGGGTAGAGGGGGATACGCAGTATTTT | TRBJ2-3 | . | TRBV7-9 | .
CASSEAGTGAYEQYF | TGCGCCAGCAGCGAAGCCGGGACAGGGGCCTACGAGCAGTACTTC | TRBJ2-7 | TRBD1 | TRBV5-1 | .
CASSPELVSSYNEQFF | TGTGCCAGCAGCCCCGAACTAGTAAGCTCCTACAATGAGCAGTTCTTC | TRBJ2-1 | . | TRBV9 | .
CASGSHAAERGVQFF | TGTGCTAGTGGTTCCCACGCCGCGGAGCGGGGGGTGCAGTTCTTC | TRBJ2-1 | TRBD2 | TRBV12-5 | .
CASSGTGYGNSYNSPLHF | TGTGCCAGCAGCGGGACAGGGTACGGAAACTCCTATAATTCACCCCTCCACTTT | TRBJ1-6 | TRBD1 | TRBV5-6 | .
CASSPRDKGNTIYF | TGTGCCAGCAGCCCCCGGGACAAAGGAAACACCATATATTTT | TRBJ1-3 | . | TRBV7-9 | .
CASSTYTGDPEAFF | TGTGCCAGCAGCACCTATACAGGGGACCCTGAAGCTTTCTTT | TRBJ1-1 | TRBD1 | TRBV11-3 | .
CASSLEGTSGSDEQFF | TGTGCCAGCAGCTTAGAAGGGACTAGCGGGAGTGATGAGCAGTTCTTC | TRBJ2-1 | TRBD2 | TRBV11-3 | once
CASSFRAGQDTQYF | TGTGCCAGCAGCTTCCGGGCGGGCCAAGATACGCAGTATTTT | TRBJ2-3 | . | TRBV11-2 | once
CASSRPVDTEAFF | TGTGCCAGCAGCCGTCCGGTTGACACTGAAGCTTTCTTT | TRBJ1-1 | . | TRBV7-9 | few
CASSFIGTGNTEAFF | TGTGCCAGCAGTTTTATCGGGACAGGGAACACTGAAGCTTTCTTT | TRBJ1-1 | TRBD1 | TRBV27 | .
CAWNRADTQYF | TGTGCCTGGAACAGGGCGGATACGCAGTATTTT | TRBJ2-3 | . | TRBV30 | .
CASNEFQGFDTEAFF | TGTGCCAGCAACGAATTTCAGGGATTTGACACTGAAGCTTTCTTT | TRBJ1-1 | . | TRBV6-5 | .
CASGLGGEQFF | TGTGCTAGTGGTTTAGGGGGTGAGCAGTTCTTC | TRBJ2-1 | . | TRBV12-5 | .
CATSRDASSYNEQFF | TGTGCCACCAGCAGAGATGCGTCATCGTACAATGAGCAGTTCTTC | TRBJ2-1 | . | TRBV15 | .
CAGRDNLQETQYF | TGTGCCGGAAGGGACAACCTCCAAGAGACCCAGTACTTC | TRBJ2-5 | . | TRBV5-4 | .
CAISESDRGSGYTF | TGTGCCATCAGTGAGTCTGACAGGGGGTCTGGCTACACCTTC | TRBJ1-2 | TRBD1 | TRBV10-3 | .
CASSPTSGSYNEQFF | TGTGCCAGCAGCCCGACTAGCGGATCCTACAATGAGCAGTTCTTC | TRBJ2-1 | TRBD2 | TRBV5-4 | .
CASAEIDNEQFF | TGTGCCAGCGCCGAGATAGACAATGAGCAGTTCTTC | TRBJ2-1 | . | TRBV7-9 | .
CASSLETSGSYEQYF | TGTGCCAGCAGCTTAGAGACTAGCGGGAGCTACGAGCAGTACTTC | TRBJ2-7 | TRBD2 | TRBV7-6 | once
CASRGRNRGNTEAFF | TGTGCCAGCAGGGGGCGGAACAGGGGTAACACTGAAGCTTTCTTT | TRBJ1-1 | TRBD1 | TRBV6-5 | .
CASSRSWLGLDTGELFF | TGTGCCAGCAGCCGATCCTGGTTGGGCCTTGACACCGGGGAGCTGTTTTTT | TRBJ2-2 | . | TRBV5-8 | .
CASKTSGEETQYF | TGTGCCAGTAAGACTAGCGGGGAAGAGACCCAGTACTTC | TRBJ2-5 | TRBD2 | TRBV19 | .
CASSLPGGLNNEQFF | TGTGCCAGCAGTTTACCAGGGGGCCTCAACAATGAGCAGTTCTTC | TRBJ2-1 | TRBD1 | TRBV28 | .
CAWSGLGEPAFF | TGTGCCTGGAGTGGGCTAGGCGAACCGGCTTTCTTT | TRBJ1-1 | . | TRBV30 | .
CASSVSGRSSYNEQFF | TGTGCCAGCAGCGTGAGCGGAAGGAGCTCCTACAATGAGCAGTTCTTC | TRBJ2-1 | . | TRBV9 | .
CASSQGTSGQETQYF | TGTGCCAGCAGCCAAGGGACTAGCGGTCAAGAGACCCAGTACTTC | TRBJ2-5 | TRBD2 | TRBV4-2 | once
CASSPGLAGVDTQYF | TGTGCCAGCTCACCGGGACTAGCGGGAGTAGATACGCAGTATTTT | TRBJ2-3 | TRBD2 | TRBV18 | .
CSGRDRGEGTDTQYF | TGCAGCGGGAGGGACAGGGGAGAGGGCACAGATACGCAGTATTTT | TRBJ2-3 | TRBD1 | TRBV29-1 | .
CAIRANTGELFF | TGTGCCATCCGGGCGAACACCGGGGAGCTGTTTTTT | TRBJ2-2 | . | TRBV6-5 | .
CASSRKAGVVTGTDTQYF | TGTGCCAGCAGTCGAAAAGCGGGAGTGGTGACTGGCACAGATACGCAGTATTTT | TRBJ2-3 | TRBD2 | TRBV3-1/TRBV3-2 | once
CASRVAGGLTDTQYF | TGTGCCAGCAGAGTAGCGGGAGGGTTAACAGATACGCAGTATTTT | TRBJ2-3 | TRBD2 | TRBV2 | .
CASSLLAGWGYNEQFF | TGTGCCAGCAGCTTGCTAGCGGGATGGGGATACAATGAGCAGTTCTTC | TRBJ2-1 | TRBD2 | TRBV5-4 | .
CASTSRTPEQYF | TGTGCCAGCACCTCGCGGACACCCGAGCAGTACTTC | TRBJ2-7 | . | TRBV6-6 | .
CASSRLVAYNEQFF | TGTGCCAGCAGCCGACTTGTTGCATACAATGAGCAGTTCTTC | TRBJ2-1 | . | TRBV5-6 | .
CASSPLAGGPYNEQFF | TGTGCCAGCAGCCCTCTAGCGGGAGGACCTTACAATGAGCAGTTCTTC | TRBJ2-1 | TRBD2 | TRBV3-1/TRBV3-2 | .
CASSPYVSGMETQYF | TGTGCCAGCTCACCATACGTAAGCGGGATGGAGACCCAGTACTTC | TRBJ2-5 | TRBD2 | TRBV18 | .
CAISQGNQPQHF | TGTGCCATCAGCCAGGGTAATCAGCCCCAGCATTTT | TRBJ1-5 | . | TRBV10-3 | .
CASSQELAGLYNEQFF | TGTGCCAGCAGCCAAGAACTAGCGGGACTCTACAATGAGCAGTTCTTC | TRBJ2-1 | TRBD2 | TRBV4-2 | .
CASSLEGLSPLHF | TGTGCCAGCAGCTTGGAGGGGCTGTCACCCCTCCACTTT | TRBJ1-6 | . | TRBV5-4 | .
CASSIVRGGATNEKLFF | TGTGCCAGTAGTATAGTTAGGGGGGGGGCAACTAATGAAAAACTGTTTTTT | TRBJ1-4 | . | TRBV19 | once
CASSPGLAGFVLAKNIQYF | TGTGCCAGCAGCCCCGGCCTAGCGGGTTTCGTTCTAGCCAAAAACATTCAGTACTTC | TRBJ2-4 | TRBD2 | TRBV28 | .
CASSLESSYNEQFF | TGTGCCAGCAGCTTAGAGAGCTCCTACAATGAGCAGTTCTTC | TRBJ2-1 | . | TRBV11-3 | .
CAWRDRPGAQYF | TGTGCCTGGAGGGACAGGCCTGGGGCCCAGTACTTC | TRBJ2-5 | TRBD1 | TRBV30 | .
CASSPRVAAYNEQFF | TGCGCCAGCAGTCCCCGGGTAGCGGCCTACAATGAGCAGTTCTTC | TRBJ2-1 | . | TRBV10-1 | .
CASSESGKGAGRSDTQYF | TGCGCCAGCAGTGAGTCGGGAAAGGGAGCTGGTCGGTCGGATACGCAGTATTTT | TRBJ2-3 | . | TRBV10-2 | .
CASSPTRRGTEAFF | TGTGCCAGCAGCCCCACTCGCCGTGGCACTGAAGCTTTCTTT | TRBJ1-1 | . | TRBV11-3 | .
CASSFLLGAGVAYEQYF | TGTGCCAGCAGCTTCCTTTTGGGCGCTGGTGTGGCCTACGAGCAGTACTTC | TRBJ2-7 | . | TRBV11-3 | .
CASSYSSGGRRETQYF | TGTGCCAGCAGTTACTCGAGTGGCGGGAGGCGCGAGACCCAGTACTTC | TRBJ2-5 | TRBD2 | TRBV6-5 | .